This T cell receptor beta chain derives from a study of OX40 agonist ivuxolimab in advanced cancers. For the wider study: Ivuxolimab, which targeted the costimulatory receptor OX40 (CD134), was an agonistic, fully human IgG2 monoclonal antibody. Intravenous ivuxolimab was administered to patients every 2 weeks at six dose levels: 0.01, 0.1, 0.3, 1.5, 3 and 10 mg/kg. Of the approximately 50 patients in dose escalation, around 20 had hepatocellular carcinoma, some 15 had melanoma, 9 had renal cell carcinoma and 9 had head and neck cancer. A male proportion of roughly 85% and a mean age of around 60 years, ranging from 23 to 79, were recorded for the dose-escalation cohort. Patients were allowed to have had prior anti-PD-1, anti-PD-L1 or anti-CTLA-4 therapy, and around two fifths of the dose-escalation patients had been treated with checkpoint inhibitors. Partial responses were achieved by three dose-escalation patients, of whom one had hepatocellular carcinoma and two had cutaneous melanoma. Peripheral TCRbeta sequencing aimed to test whether ivuxolimab altered TCR sequence diversity and caused clonal T-cell expansion. The paper reports the monotherapy dose-escalation portion (N of about 56 patients) of the phase I ivuxolimab trial. The paper's findings and limits, for the study overall: In the 0.1-3.0 mg/kg groups, partial responders were among the patients with the lowest normalized peripheral clonal expansion, particularly in CD8+ T cells. Low levels of normalized T-cell clonal expansion were also seen in some patients who did not respond. Clonal expansion of both CD4+ and CD8+ blood T cells was observed from baseline to week 6 at doses 0.1 to 3.0 mg/kg. Which antigens the clonally expanded peripheral T cells were specific for was not determined. After ivuxolimab, CD8+ T cells had more expanded clones than CD4+ T cells on average.

The CDR3, cysteine through valine, is 15 amino acids long. Of all the DNA, just the CDR3 is kept, 45 bases in frame from base 1. V is clipped by 5 bases and J by 7 bases, and the sequence between their germline boundaries is 21 bases long. Looking up the germline V gene yields CDR1 MDHEN and CDR2 SYDVKM. A note on this clone: The antigen it recognizes is unknown. It has no much larger one-base neighbor in the sample; base qualities were not kept.

The trial excluded patients who had a history of autoimmune disease or were on systemic immunosuppression. Peripheral blood for TCR sequencing was collected from all dose cohorts at baseline, on cycle 4 day 1, and on cycle 7 day 1. Samples were obtained from an open-label, multicenter, first-in-human phase I dose-escalation trial of ivuxolimab. Adults with locally advanced or metastatic melanoma, renal cell, hepatocellular, or head and neck squamous cell carcinoma were enrolled in the trial. Before TCR sequencing, CD4+ T cells and CD8+ T cells were sorted from peripheral blood as separate populations. Genomic DNA was isolated from the sorted cells so that the TCRbeta CDR3 region could be sequenced. The immunoSEQ Assay was used for sequencing of TCRbeta CDR3 regions. The clones in this table, taken by TCRdb from immuneACCESS, are in-frame only. Not every clone is retained; where verified, under half of the shortfall comes from an unresolved V gene, and the cause of the rest is unknown. Present in this sample are tens of thousands of clones, about nine tenths of which were seen just once. Approximately 13% of the sample comes from the top ten.

This clonotype was obtained from an adult with an advanced solid tumor such as melanoma, head and neck, liver or kidney cancer. The sample here was CD4+ or CD8+ T cells sorted from blood, taken in a trial of the OX40 agonist ivuxolimab. The chain uses TRBV28 and TRBJ2-7; 6 matching bases give a weak D call of TRBD2. The CDR3 reads as follows: CASSPTDGGVGEQYV. The bases are TGTGCCAGCAGTCCAACGGACGGCGGGGTGGGAGAGCAGTACGTC.